One sample yielded the 5 T cell receptor beta chains listed below, sequenced in a study of response to subunit inactivated influenza vaccine. TCRdb re-called the RT-PCR reads through MiXCR, storing one row per CDR3 protein. The sample has a few hundred thousand distinct CDR3 sequences, approximately 11% seen once. The sequencing used PBMCs from blood, collected 40 to 50 days after vaccination. These receptors came from a man aged 50-59 years who received an inactivated influenza vaccine.

The chain combines TRBV7-3 with TRBJ2-2; 7 bases match TRBD2. Germline assignment: CDR1 SGHTA and CDR2 FQGTGA. Germline trimming cut 5 bases from V and 7 bases from J; bases unmatched to any gene: 7. The CDR3 sequence is 14 residues long. CDR3 loop: CASSLGGGGGELFF. The CDR3, as DNA: TGTGCCAGCAGCCTAGGCGGGGGAGGCGGGGAGCTGTTTTTT.

This clonotype was picked up a small number of times. This rearrangement joins TRBV4-2 to TRBJ2-3, with 7 nucleotides matching TRBD2. The CDR3 runs to 16 residues. The germline gives CDR1 LGHNA, CDR2 YNFKEQ. Trimming at V came to 0 bases and at J to 6 bases, leaving 9 bases not matched to a gene. CDR3 DNA: TGTGCCAGCAGCCAAGAGGCTAGCGGTCCCACGGATACGCAGTATTTT. It is translated as CASSQEASGPTDTQYF.

The sample holds many counts of this clonotype. The chain combines TRBV15 with TRBJ2-5; TRBD1 matches at 10 bases. CDR1 is LNHNV, CDR2 YYDKDF, per germline (reference sequence). V lost 5 bases to trimming and J lost 2 bases; unmatched junction nucleotides: 14. CDR3 size: 18 residues. The CDR3 coding sequence is TGTGCCACCAGCGCAGGACAGGGGGTTTTCCAGTTTCAAGAGACCCAGTACTTC. Encoded protein: CATSAGQGVFQFQETQYF.

This clonotype was recorded many times. The rearrangement links TRBV10-3 to TRBJ2-3; TRBD2 might be the D (6 bases). Between the trimmed V and J ends, which lost 10 bases and 3 bases, there was a span of 11 bases. The CDR3 has 12 residues. Germline lookup yields CDR1 ENHRY and CDR2 SYGVKD. The CDR3 DNA sequence: TGTGCCACCCACGGGGGAACAGATACGCAGTATTTT. It specifies CATHGGTDTQYF.

This clonotype was detected many times. This chain uses TRBV11-2 with TRBJ2-7; D gene uncertain. Trimming stripped 6 bases from V and 5 bases from J, with 8 bases between. From germline, CDR1 is SGHAT and CDR2 FQNNGV. The CDR3 spans 11 residues. CDR3 loop: CASRTGHEQYF. The DNA of the CDR3 is TGTGCCAGCAGAACCGGCCACGAGCAGTACTTC.